This TCR beta chain emerged from a study of T cells in Graves' hyperthyroidism and ophthalmopathy. These patients, aged 18 to 65, had recently diagnosed hyperthyroidism lasting under 2 months. This clonotype was counted once. TCR beta CDR3 regions were amplified from RNA. A first-round RT-PCR of the TCR CDR3 used the HTBI primer set. Each CDR3 protein gets one entry after TCRdb re-called the multiplex PCR reads with MiXCR. The sample consists of fewer than 350,000 distinct CDR3 sequences, 15% to 20% of them appearing once. Sequencing was carried out using blood. The source of this sequence is a woman between 50 and 59 years old with Graves' hyperthyroidism.

The CDR3: CASSLGGSSNQPQHF. DNA for the CDR3: TGTGCCAGCAGCTTAGGGGGATCTAGCAATCAGCCCCAGCATTTT. This chain uses TRBV7-9 with TRBJ1-5, with D unclear. Trimming shortened V by 1 base and J by 0 bases, and 7 bases separated the two germline ends. CDR1 and CDR2 (germline): SEHNR, FQNEAQ (reference sequence). CDR3 length: 15 residues.